This T cell receptor beta chain emerged from a study of blood T cell repertoires in COVID-19. As for the study in general: T cells, B-cell-depleted T cells, or PBMCs provided the cDNA or gDNA that served as material.

Original methodology: Estimated nucleated cell counts came from reference gene primer amplification. Assay used: immunoSEQ multiplex PCR; TCRdb lists only in-frame clones, some missing. Clone size and V and J calls were adopted from that table, with D and trimming inferred from the DNA. The sample yields roughly 92,000 clones, approximately 90% seen once. CDR1 is LNHDA and CDR2 is SQIVND in the germline V gene (reference sequence). This CDR3 region has 14 residues. Trimming removed 4 bases from V and 3 bases from J, with 10 bases in between. This chain connects TRBV19 to TRBJ1-5; possible D gene TRBD1, 6 bases. The TCR originated in a man in his fifties or sixties with acute or convalescent COVID-19. Sequenced sample: peripheral blood. As DNA, the CDR3 is TGTGCCAGTAGTACGACAGGAACCAATCAGCCCCAGCATTTT. As protein: CASSTTGTNQPQHF.